The entry below gives a single T cell receptor beta chain sequence along with its context. Germline V gene data show CDR1 as SGHRS and CDR2 as YFSETQ. Germline trimming cut 10 bases from V and 2 bases from J; bases unmatched to any gene: 13. This CDR3 comprises 15 residues. The data were taken from a study of blood T cell repertoires in COVID-19. Across the whole study: From the United States, Italy and Spain came samples of acute and convalescent COVID-19. T cells, B-cell-depleted T cells, or PBMCs supplied cDNA or gDNA.

Source study methods: From reference gene primer amplification, estimates of nucleated cell counts were derived. The repertoire was sequenced with immunoSEQ multiplex PCR; TCRdb's copy has only in-frame clones and lacks some. V and J calls and clone size are those listed in that table; D and trimming were worked out from the DNA. The repertoire holds 300,000 to 350,000 clones, with approximately 89% as singletons. The source material was peripheral blood. The chain recombines TRBV5-1 with TRBJ1-1, with 8 bases identical to TRBD1. The source is a woman in her late teens or twenties who had recovered from COVID-19. The CDR3 DNA is TGCGCCTCGTCACAAACAGGGGGAGTTAACACTGAAGCTTTCTTT. This translates into CASSQTGGVNTEAFF.